These T cell receptor beta chains were read from a single sample in a study of blood T cell repertoires in COVID-19. Here immunoSEQ multiplex PCR was the method, and the copy in TCRdb shows in-frame clones only, minus some. The repertoire includes some 140,000 clones, 80% to 90% of them detected once, and around 13% sits in the top ten. The sample consisted of peripheral blood. These receptor sequences come from a human donor in a cohort sampled during active COVID-19. CDR3s include the opening cysteine and the closing phenylalanine or tryptophan. The D gene is left open where the match is weak. A clone size is listed for some rows: how often the clone was seen (once, few, many), or a class if it is expanded.

once	TRBV7-6	TRBJ2-7	TRBD2	CASSFGTSVAYEQYF
once	TRBV10-3	TRBJ1-1	NA	CAISESPGVNTEAFF
NA	TRBV11-3	TRBJ2-3	NA	CASSLDSLGLRGTDTQYF
NA	TRBV24-1	TRBJ2-3	NA	CATSAGGGYTDTQYF
NA	TRBV6-4	TRBJ2-1	NA	CASSDPQAGDNEQFF
NA	TRBV5-1	TRBJ1-4	NA	CASSHGALANEKLFF
once	TRBV27	TRBJ2-7	TRBD2	CASSPTSGGTYEQYF
NA	TRBV7-6	TRBJ2-7	NA	CASSGTPTGNTYEQYF
once	TRBV11-2	TRBJ1-3	TRBD1	CASSWVDRGGNTIYF
NA	TRBV5-4	TRBJ1-4	NA	CASSLTGKSNEKLFF
NA	TRBV11-1	TRBJ2-7	TRBD1	CASSTRQGNEQYF
once	TRBV7-9	TRBJ1-3	TRBD1	CASSSETGGNTIYF
NA	TRBV10-3	TRBJ1-1	TRBD1	CAIGRDRDTEAFF
NA	TRBV5-5	TRBJ1-2	TRBD1	CASTLLGGTVAFYGYTF
NA	TRBV6-5	TRBJ2-7	TRBD2	CASKVERGISYEQYF
NA	TRBV6-6	TRBJ2-3	NA	CASTPGAHGGTDTQYF
NA	TRBV6-2/TRBV6-3	TRBJ2-2	TRBD2	CASSYSGGGATGELFF
NA	TRBV9	TRBJ2-1	TRBD2	CASSGRPTSGGGNEQFF
NA	TRBV3-1/TRBV3-2	TRBJ2-3	NA	CASSQSQGTDTQYF
NA	TRBV5-8	TRBJ2-5	TRBD2	CASSIHLSGGETQYF